This T cell receptor (beta chain) appears in the sequencing data of a study of human T cells and chemical hapten exposure. Whole-study context: How much TCR each sample yielded varied, mostly because pooled library volumes differed slightly. Study-wide points: Following DPC sensitization, TCRs present above 1 in 1000 frequency showed no change.

Germline CDR1 SGHRS, CDR2 YFSETQ. Losses at the gene ends were 0 bases for V and 0 bases for J; bases not matched to a gene: 9. The CDR3 extends over 18 amino acids. The study's library attached unique molecular identifiers to single cDNA molecules. In the original workflow: There were a median of approximately 96,000 TCRs per sample, with a range from about 23,224 to 690,600. TCRdb reprocessed the RACE reads via MiXCR and lists one record per CDR3 protein. The authors' filters were not applied to this entry. Of about 41,000 distinct CDR3 sequences listed, around 4.5% were seen once; the top ten hold around 5.8%. The sample holds many counts of this clonotype. Its antigen remains unidentified. Time point indicated: healthy volunteer bleed at 2 weeks. Sequencing started from total RNA isolated from unfractionated whole blood.

The clonotype was recovered from a human donor in good health. Some clones in this sample may be carry-over from other donors' samples. Sequencing input: whole blood. The rearrangement uses TRBV5-1 and TRBJ1-1; 9 nucleotides line up with TRBD1. The CDR3 DNA sequence: TGCGCCAGCAGCTTGGCGGACAGGGGCTTCGTCTTGAACACTGAAGCTTTCTTT. It encodes CASSLADRGFVLNTEAFF.